These T cell receptor beta chains were read from a single sample in a study of CD8 T cells in ankylosing spondylitis. From the 5' RACE reads, TCRdb called clonotypes with MiXCR, one entry per CDR3 protein. In the table there are almost 250,000 distinct CDR3 sequences, 30% to 40% of which are singletons. Sequences were obtained from blood, either unsorted or a sorted T cell fraction (not recorded which). The receptors derive from a male donor with ankylosing spondylitis or in good health (not recorded which). CDR3s include the opening cysteine and the closing phenylalanine or tryptophan. The D gene is left open where the match is weak. Clone size is shown for a subset of rows, as once, few, many or a class of expanded clone.

D gene: .
clone size: few
J gene: TRBJ1-5
V gene: TRBV20-1
CDR3 DNA: TGCAGTGCTAAAGGGAGCAATCAGCCCCAGCATTTT
CDR3 protein: CSAKGSNQPQHF

D gene: .
clone size: .
J gene: TRBJ2-2
V gene: TRBV5-6
CDR3 DNA: TGTGCCAGCAGCTACCCGGGAGGGGGCCCCGGGGAGCTGTTTTTT
CDR3 protein: CASSYPGGGPGELFF

D gene: TRBD2
clone size: few
J gene: TRBJ2-5
V gene: TRBV6-4
CDR3 DNA: TGTGCCAGCAGTGAAGACGGGAGCGGGGGAAAGACCCAGTACTTC
CDR3 protein: CASSEDGSGGKTQYF

D gene: .
clone size: few
J gene: TRBJ2-3
V gene: TRBV5-5
CDR3 DNA: TGTGCCAGCAGCTTGCAAGGGTTTATGGGCACAGATACGCAGTATTTT
CDR3 protein: CASSLQGFMGTDTQYF

D gene: .
clone size: few
J gene: TRBJ2-1
V gene: TRBV5-6
CDR3 DNA: TGTGCCAGCAGCTCCGGGGCCACCACCGAGCAGTTCTTC
CDR3 protein: CASSSGATTEQFF

D gene: .
clone size: many
J gene: TRBJ1-1
V gene: TRBV20-1
CDR3 DNA: TGCAGTGCCCCCCTAGGAAACACTGAAGCTTTCTTT
CDR3 protein: CSAPLGNTEAFF

D gene: .
clone size: .
J gene: TRBJ1-1
V gene: TRBV10-1
CDR3 DNA: TGCGCCAGCAGTGATGGGGCCCGGACTGAAGCTTTCTTT
CDR3 protein: CASSDGARTEAFF

D gene: TRBD2
clone size: few
J gene: TRBJ2-7
V gene: TRBV12-3/TRBV12-4
CDR3 DNA: TGTGCCAGCAGTTCTCTTAGCGGGGGGACCTACGAGCAGTACTTC
CDR3 protein: CASSSLSGGTYEQYF

D gene: TRBD1
clone size: .
J gene: TRBJ2-3
V gene: TRBV9
CDR3 DNA: TGTGCCAGCAGCATGCCGGGACAGCAAGGGACAGATACGCAGTATTTT
CDR3 protein: CASSMPGQQGTDTQYF

D gene: TRBD2
clone size: few
J gene: TRBJ2-1
V gene: TRBV12-3/TRBV12-4
CDR3 DNA: TGTGCCAGCAGTTTAGCGGGGGGGTATGGTGAGCAGTTCTTC
CDR3 protein: CASSLAGGYGEQFF

D gene: .
clone size: few
J gene: TRBJ2-3
V gene: TRBV24-1
CDR3 DNA: TGTGCCACCAGTGATCCATACAGGGACGATACGCAGTATTTT
CDR3 protein: CATSDPYRDDTQYF

D gene: TRBD2
clone size: many
J gene: TRBJ2-5
V gene: TRBV6-1
CDR3 DNA: TGTGCCAGCAGTAGAAGCGGGGCCACGGGAGAGACCCAGTACTTC
CDR3 protein: CASSRSGATGETQYF

D gene: TRBD1
clone size: .
J gene: TRBJ2-4
V gene: TRBV5-5
CDR3 DNA: TGTGCCAGCAGCCCCGAAGGGACAGAAAGGGACATTCAGTACTTC
CDR3 protein: CASSPEGTERDIQYF

D gene: .
clone size: .
J gene: TRBJ2-2
V gene: TRBV20-1
CDR3 DNA: TGCAGTGCTATTTTTAACCCCTCCGGGGAGCTGTTTTTT
CDR3 protein: CSAIFNPSGELFF

D gene: .
clone size: .
J gene: TRBJ2-3
V gene: TRBV4-2
CDR3 DNA: TGTGCCAGCAGCCGCGGAGAGTCTAGCACAGATACGCAGTATTTT
CDR3 protein: CASSRGESSTDTQYF

D gene: .
clone size: few
J gene: TRBJ1-1
V gene: TRBV6-1
CDR3 DNA: TGTGCCAGCACTCCTTCGGGAGGCAGTGAAGCTTTCTTT
CDR3 protein: CASTPSGGSEAFF

D gene: .
clone size: .
J gene: TRBJ2-1
V gene: TRBV5-1
CDR3 DNA: TGCGCCAGCAGCTTGGGGGGCGTGGGACCAAACAATGAGCAGTTCTTC
CDR3 protein: CASSLGGVGPNNEQFF

D gene: .
clone size: few
J gene: TRBJ2-2
V gene: TRBV3-1
CDR3 DNA: TGTGCCAGCAGCAGGACTGGGGACACCGGGGAGCTGTTTTTT
CDR3 protein: CASSRTGDTGELFF

D gene: TRBD1
clone size: .
J gene: TRBJ1-5
V gene: TRBV4-1
CDR3 DNA: TGCGCCAGCAGCCAAGTCCAGGGGGGGTCGGAGCCCCAGCATTTT
CDR3 protein: CASSQVQGGSEPQHF

D gene: .
clone size: many
J gene: TRBJ2-1
V gene: TRBV12-3/TRBV12-4
CDR3 DNA: TGTGCCAGCAGCCCGATGACTCATGAGCAGTTCTTC
CDR3 protein: CASSPMTHEQFF

D gene: TRBD1
clone size: few
J gene: TRBJ2-7
V gene: TRBV7-9
CDR3 DNA: TGTGCCAGCAGCTTTTGGACAGGGGGTATTCACTCCTACGAGCAGTACTTC
CDR3 protein: CASSFWTGGIHSYEQYF

D gene: .
clone size: .
J gene: TRBJ2-7
V gene: TRBV5-6
CDR3 DNA: TGTGCCAGCAGCGCCCAAGTGGATACTCTCGAGCAGTACTTC
CDR3 protein: CASSAQVDTLEQYF

D gene: .
clone size: .
J gene: TRBJ2-3
V gene: TRBV12-3/TRBV12-4
CDR3 DNA: TGTGCCAGCAGCGATCTTTCGGCCTCAGGGGATACGCAGTATTTT
CDR3 protein: CASSDLSASGDTQYF